This T cell receptor (beta chain) was sequenced during a study of blood T cell repertoires in COVID-19. The CDR3 consists of 15 residues. Germline V gene data show CDR1 as MNHNY and CDR2 as SVGAGI (reference sequence). V was pared by 3 bases and J by 5 bases, with 9 bases of the junction left unmatched. The repertoire was sequenced with immunoSEQ multiplex PCR; TCRdb's copy has only in-frame clones and lacks some. The sample contains some 100,000 clones, 80% to 95% of which appear only once. The chain combines TRBV6-6 with TRBJ1-2, with 7 bases aligning to TRBD1. The receptor was derived from a man aged 65 to 85 with acute or convalescent COVID-19. The sequenced sample was peripheral blood. The CDR3 is CASSYPNDREYGYTF. The CDR3 bases are TGTGCCAGCAGTTATCCCAACGACAGGGAGTATGGCTACACCTTC.